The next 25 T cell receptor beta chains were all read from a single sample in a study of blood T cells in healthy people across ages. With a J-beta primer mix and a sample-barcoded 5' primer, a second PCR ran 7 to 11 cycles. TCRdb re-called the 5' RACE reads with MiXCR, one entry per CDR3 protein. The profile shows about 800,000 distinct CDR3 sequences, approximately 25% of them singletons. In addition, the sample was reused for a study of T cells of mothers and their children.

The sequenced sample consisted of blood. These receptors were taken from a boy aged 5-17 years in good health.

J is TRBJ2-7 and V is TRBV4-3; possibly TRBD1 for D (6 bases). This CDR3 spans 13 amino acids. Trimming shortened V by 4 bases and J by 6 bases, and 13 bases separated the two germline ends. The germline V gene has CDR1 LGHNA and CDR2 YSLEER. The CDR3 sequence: CASSRQTGLEQYF. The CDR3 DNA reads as TGCGCCAGCAGCCGCCAGACAGGCCTCGAGCAGTACTTC.

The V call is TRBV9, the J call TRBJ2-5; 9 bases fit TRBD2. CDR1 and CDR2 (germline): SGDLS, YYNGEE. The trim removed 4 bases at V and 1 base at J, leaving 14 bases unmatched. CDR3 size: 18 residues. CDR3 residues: CASSIGGLAGAPQETQYF. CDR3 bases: TGTGCCAGCAGCATAGGCGGGTTAGCGGGAGCGCCCCAAGAGACCCAGTACTTC.

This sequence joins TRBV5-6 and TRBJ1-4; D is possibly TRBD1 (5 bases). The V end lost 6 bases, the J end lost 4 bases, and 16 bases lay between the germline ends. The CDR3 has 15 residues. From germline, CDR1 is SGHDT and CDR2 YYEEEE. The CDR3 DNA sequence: TGTGCCAGCAACCCAGACGGGGGGGTTAATGAAAAACTGTTTTTT. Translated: CASNPDGGVNEKLFF.

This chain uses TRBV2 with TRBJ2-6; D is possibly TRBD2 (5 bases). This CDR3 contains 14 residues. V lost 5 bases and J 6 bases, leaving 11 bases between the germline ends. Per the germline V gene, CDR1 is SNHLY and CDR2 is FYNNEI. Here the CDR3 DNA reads TGTGCCAGCAGTTTAGCGATTGCGGCCAACGTCCTGACTTTC. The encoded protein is CASSLAIAANVLTF.

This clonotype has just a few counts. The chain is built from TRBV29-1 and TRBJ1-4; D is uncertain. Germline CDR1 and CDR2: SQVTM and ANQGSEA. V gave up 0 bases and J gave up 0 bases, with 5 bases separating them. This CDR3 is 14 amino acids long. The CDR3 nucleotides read TGCAGCGTTGAAGAGGCGGCAACTAATGAAAAACTGTTTTTT. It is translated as CSVEEAATNEKLFF.

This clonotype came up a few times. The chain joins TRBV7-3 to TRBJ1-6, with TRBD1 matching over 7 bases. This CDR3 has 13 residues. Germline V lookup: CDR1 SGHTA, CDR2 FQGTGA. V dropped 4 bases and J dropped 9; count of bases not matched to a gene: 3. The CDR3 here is CASSSNRGSPLHF. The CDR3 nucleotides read TGTGCCAGCAGCTCGAACAGGGGTTCACCCCTCCACTTT. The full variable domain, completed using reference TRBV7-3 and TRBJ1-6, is GAGVSQTPSNKVTEKGKYVELRCDPISGHTALYWYRQSLGQGPEFLIYFQGTGAADDSGLPNDRFFAVRPEGSVSTLKIQRTERGDSAVYLCASSSNRGSPLHFGNGTRLTVT.

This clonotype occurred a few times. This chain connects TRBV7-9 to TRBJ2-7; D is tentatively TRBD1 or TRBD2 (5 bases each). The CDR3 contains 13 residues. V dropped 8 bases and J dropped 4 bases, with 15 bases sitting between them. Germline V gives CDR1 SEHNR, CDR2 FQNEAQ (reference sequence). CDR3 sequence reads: CASGTLQVYEQYF. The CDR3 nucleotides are TGTGCCAGCGGGACCCTGCAAGTGTACGAGCAGTACTTC.

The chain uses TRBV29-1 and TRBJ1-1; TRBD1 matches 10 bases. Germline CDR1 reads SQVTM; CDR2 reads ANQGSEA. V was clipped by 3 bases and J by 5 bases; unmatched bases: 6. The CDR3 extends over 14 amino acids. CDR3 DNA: TGCAGCGTTGAGCCGGGACAGGGGAAAACTGAAGCTTTCTTT. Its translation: CSVEPGQGKTEAFF.

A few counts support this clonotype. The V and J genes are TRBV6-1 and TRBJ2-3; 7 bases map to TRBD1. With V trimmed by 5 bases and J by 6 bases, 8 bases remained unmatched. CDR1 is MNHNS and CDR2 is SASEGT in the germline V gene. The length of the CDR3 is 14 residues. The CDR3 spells CASSPGTATDTQYF. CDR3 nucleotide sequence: TGTGCCAGCAGTCCCGGGACAGCCACCGATACGCAGTATTTT.

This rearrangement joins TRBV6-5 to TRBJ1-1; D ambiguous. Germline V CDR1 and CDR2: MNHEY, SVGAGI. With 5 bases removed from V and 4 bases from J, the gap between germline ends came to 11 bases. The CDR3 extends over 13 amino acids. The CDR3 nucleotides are TGTGCCAGCAGTCGAGGATCGGGCACTGAAGCTTTCTTT. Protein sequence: CASSRGSGTEAFF.

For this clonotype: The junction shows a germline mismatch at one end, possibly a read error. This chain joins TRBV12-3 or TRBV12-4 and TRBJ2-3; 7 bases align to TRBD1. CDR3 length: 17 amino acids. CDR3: CASSIRQGRGNTDAQYF. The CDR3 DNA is TGTGCCAGCAGCATAAGACAGGGCAGAGGGAACACAGATGCGCAGTATTTT.

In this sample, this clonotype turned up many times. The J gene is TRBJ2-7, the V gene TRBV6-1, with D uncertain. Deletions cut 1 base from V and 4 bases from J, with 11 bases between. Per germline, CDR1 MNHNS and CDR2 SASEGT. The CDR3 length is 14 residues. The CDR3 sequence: CASSEVPGVYEQYF. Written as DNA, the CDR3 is TGTGCCAGCAGTGAAGTACCAGGCGTGTACGAGCAGTACTTC.

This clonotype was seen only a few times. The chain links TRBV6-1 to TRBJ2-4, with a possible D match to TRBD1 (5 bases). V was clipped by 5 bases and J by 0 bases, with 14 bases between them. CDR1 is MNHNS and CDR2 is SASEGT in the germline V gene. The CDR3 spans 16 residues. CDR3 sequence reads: CASSTQTELAKNIQYF. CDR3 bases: TGTGCCAGCAGTACCCAGACAGAACTAGCCAAAAACATTCAGTACTTC.

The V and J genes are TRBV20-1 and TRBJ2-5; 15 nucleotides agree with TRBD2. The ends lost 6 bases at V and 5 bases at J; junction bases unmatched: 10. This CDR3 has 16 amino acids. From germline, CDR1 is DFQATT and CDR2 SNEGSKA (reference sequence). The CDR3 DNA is TGCAGTGCCTCCGGGACTAGCGGGGGGCAAACGGAGACCCAGTACTTC. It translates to CSASGTSGGQTETQYF.

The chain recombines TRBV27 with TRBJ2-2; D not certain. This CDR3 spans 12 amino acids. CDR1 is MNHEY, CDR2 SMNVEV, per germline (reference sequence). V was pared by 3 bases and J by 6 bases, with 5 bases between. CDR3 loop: CASSFGSGELFF. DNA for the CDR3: TGTGCCAGCAGTTTTGGGTCCGGGGAGCTGTTTTTT.

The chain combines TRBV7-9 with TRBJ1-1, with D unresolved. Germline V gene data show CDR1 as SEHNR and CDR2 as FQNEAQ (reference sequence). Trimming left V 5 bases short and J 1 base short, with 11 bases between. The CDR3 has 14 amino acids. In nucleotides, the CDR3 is TGTGCCAGCAGCCCCCGACACGGGAACACTGAAGCTTTCTTT. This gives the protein CASSPRHGNTEAFF. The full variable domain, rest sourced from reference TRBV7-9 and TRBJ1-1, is DTGVSQNPRHKITKRGQNVTFRCDPISEHNRLYWYRQTLGQGPEFLTYFQNEAQLEKSRLLSDRFSAERPKGSFSTLEIQRTEQGDSAMYLCASSPRHGNTEAFFGQGTRLTVV.

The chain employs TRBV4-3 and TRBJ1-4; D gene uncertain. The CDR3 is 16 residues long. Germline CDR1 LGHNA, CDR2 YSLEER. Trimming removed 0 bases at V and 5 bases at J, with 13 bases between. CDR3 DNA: TGCGCCAGCAGCCAAGAGGCACAGACCTTAAATGAAAAACTGTTTTTT. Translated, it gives CASSQEAQTLNEKLFF.

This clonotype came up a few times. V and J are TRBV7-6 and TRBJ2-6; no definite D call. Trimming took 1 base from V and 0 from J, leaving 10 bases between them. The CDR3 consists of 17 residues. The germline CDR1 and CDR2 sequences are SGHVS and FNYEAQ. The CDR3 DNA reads TGTGCCAGCAGCTTAGTGGCGGCGGACTCTGGGGCCAACGTCCTGACTTTC. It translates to CASSLVAADSGANVLTF.

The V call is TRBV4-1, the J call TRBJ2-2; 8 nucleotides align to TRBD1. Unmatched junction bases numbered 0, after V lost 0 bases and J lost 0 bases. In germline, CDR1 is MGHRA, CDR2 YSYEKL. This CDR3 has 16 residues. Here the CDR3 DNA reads TGCGCCAGCAGCCAAGAGGACAGGGCGAACACCGGGGAGCTGTTTTTT. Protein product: CASSQEDRANTGELFF.

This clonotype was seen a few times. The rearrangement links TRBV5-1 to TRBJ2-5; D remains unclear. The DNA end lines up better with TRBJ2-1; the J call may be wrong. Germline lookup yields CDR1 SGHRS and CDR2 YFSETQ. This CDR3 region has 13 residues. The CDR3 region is CASSLTVNNEQFF. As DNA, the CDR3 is TGCGCCAGCAGCTTGACAGTCAACAATGAGCAGTTCTTC.

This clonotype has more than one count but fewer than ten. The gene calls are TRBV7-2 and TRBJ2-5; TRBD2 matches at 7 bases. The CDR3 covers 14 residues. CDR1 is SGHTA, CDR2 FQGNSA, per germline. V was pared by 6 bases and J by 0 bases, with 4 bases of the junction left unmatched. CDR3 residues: CASRAGDYQETQYF. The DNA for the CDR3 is TGTGCCAGCAGGGCGGGGGATTACCAAGAGACCCAGTACTTC.

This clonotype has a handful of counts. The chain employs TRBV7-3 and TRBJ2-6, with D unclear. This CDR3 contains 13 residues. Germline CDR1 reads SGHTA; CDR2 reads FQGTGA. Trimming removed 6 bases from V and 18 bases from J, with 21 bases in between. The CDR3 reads CASRNNAANVQTF. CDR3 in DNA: TGTGCCAGCAGGAACAATGCGGCCAACGTTCAGACTTTC.

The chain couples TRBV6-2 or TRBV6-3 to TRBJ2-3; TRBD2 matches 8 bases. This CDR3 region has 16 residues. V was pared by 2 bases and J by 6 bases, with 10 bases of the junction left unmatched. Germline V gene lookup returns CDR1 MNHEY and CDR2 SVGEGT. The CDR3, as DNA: TGTGCCAGCAGTTACCGAGCCGGGACTAGATTGGATACGCAGTATTTT. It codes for CASSYRAGTRLDTQYF.

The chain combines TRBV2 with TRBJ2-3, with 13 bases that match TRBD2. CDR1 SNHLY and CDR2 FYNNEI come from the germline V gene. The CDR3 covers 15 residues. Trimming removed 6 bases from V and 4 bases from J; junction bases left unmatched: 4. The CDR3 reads CASRELAGGADTQYF. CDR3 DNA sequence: TGTGCCAGCAGGGAACTAGCGGGGGGGGCAGATACGCAGTATTTT.

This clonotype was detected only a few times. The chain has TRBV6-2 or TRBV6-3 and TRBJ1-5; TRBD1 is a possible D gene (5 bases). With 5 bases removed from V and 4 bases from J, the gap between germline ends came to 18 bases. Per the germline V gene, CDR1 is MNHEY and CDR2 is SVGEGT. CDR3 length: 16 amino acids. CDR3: CASSPGRRGSNQPQHF. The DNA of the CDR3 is TGTGCCAGCAGTCCCGGACGGAGGGGTTCGAATCAGCCCCAGCATTTT.